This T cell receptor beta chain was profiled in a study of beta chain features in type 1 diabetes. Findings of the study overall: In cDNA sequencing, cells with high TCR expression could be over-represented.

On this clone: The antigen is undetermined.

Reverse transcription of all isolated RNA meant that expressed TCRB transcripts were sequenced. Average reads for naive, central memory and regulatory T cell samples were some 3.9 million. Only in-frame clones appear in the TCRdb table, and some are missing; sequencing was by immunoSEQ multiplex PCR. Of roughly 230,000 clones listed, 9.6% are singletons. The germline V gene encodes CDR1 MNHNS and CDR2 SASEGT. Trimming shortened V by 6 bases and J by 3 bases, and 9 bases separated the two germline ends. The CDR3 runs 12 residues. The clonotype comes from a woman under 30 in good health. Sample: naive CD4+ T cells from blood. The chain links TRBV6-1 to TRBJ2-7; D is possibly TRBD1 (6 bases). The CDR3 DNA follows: TGTGCCAGCAGGTCGACAGGCTACGAGCAGTACTTC. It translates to CASRSTGYEQYF.